This TCR beta chain was captured in a study of cytomegalovirus exposure and HLA in healthy donors. Overall study: Earlier findings included about 120 million unique TCR beta sequences obtained from about 179 million T cells.

Broader study findings: In a later analysis, TCR association rates varied by HLA locus: DRB1 most, HLA-C fewest. Researchers reported in a later analysis that common viral pathogens appeared linked to several top clusters.

13 Jbeta primers and 60 Vbeta primers were used for the PCR. Data came from immunoSEQ multiplex PCR; TCRdb stores just in-frame clones and leaves some out. The sample yields fewer than 180,000 clones, around 74% seen once. The ends lost 1 base at V and 5 bases at J; junction bases unmatched: 5. The CDR3 consists of 16 residues. The germline CDR1 and CDR2 sequences are MDHEN and SYDVKM. Concerning this clone: The target antigen is unknown.

Everyone who donated was a healthy bone marrow donor. This sequence was found in a man in his fifties or sixties in good health and CMV-seropositive. The chain joins TRBV28 to TRBJ1-5; TRBD1 aligns across 10 bases. Sequencing used PBMCs. The CDR3 DNA is TGTGCCAGCAGTTTATACCCGGGACAGGGGTATCAGCCCCAGCATTTT. It specifies CASSLYPGQGYQPQHF.